This T cell receptor beta chain was recorded in a study of CD8 T cells in Susac syndrome. The RNA, about 0.45 to 1 ug, was put through reverse transcription using random hexamers. One entry per CDR3 protein, called by TCRdb with MiXCR from the immunoSEQ multiplex PCR reads. The repertoire holds around 270,000 distinct CDR3 sequences, approximately 91% seen once, with more than 0.15% in the top ten. Sequencing targeted TCR beta in blood CD8+ and CD4+ T cells. J gave up 2 bases and V 9 bases, and 6 bases lay outside the gene matches. CDR1 MNHEY and CDR2 SMNVEV come from the germline V gene (reference sequence). CDR3 length: 13 residues.

The chain links TRBV27 to TRBJ2-7; 8 nucleotides align to TRBD1. Material for sequencing was CD8+ T cells from PBMCs. This receptor was taken from a human donor with multiple sclerosis. The CDR3 DNA follows: TGTGCCAGTTCAACAGGGGGAACCTACGAGCAGTACTTC. It codes for CASSTGGTYEQYF.